The sample holds a few counts of the clone carrying this T cell receptor beta chain. The germline V gene encodes CDR1 LGHNA and CDR2 YNFKEQ. This CDR3 has 16 amino acids. The V gene lost 7 bases and the J gene lost 4 bases, with 17 bases spanning the gap. This sample was taken from a study of patients and donors after allogeneic stem cell transplantation. TCRdb itself ran the RT-PCR reads through MiXCR, one entry per CDR3 protein. The repertoire holds 920,000 or so distinct CDR3 sequences, with about 20% as singletons. The rearrangement uses TRBV4-2 and TRBJ2-6; D is ambiguous. The sequence was obtained from a human donor who was either an allogeneic HSCT recipient or a stem cell or donor lymphocyte infusion donor (not recorded which). It is not recorded whose cells these are; they may come from a transplant donor. Sequencing was performed on blood, either unsorted or a sorted T cell fraction (not recorded which). CDR3 bases: TGTGCCAGCACCCCTGCTGGGTCTTCCGGGGCCAACGTCCTGACTTTC. Amino acids: CASTPAGSSGANVLTF.